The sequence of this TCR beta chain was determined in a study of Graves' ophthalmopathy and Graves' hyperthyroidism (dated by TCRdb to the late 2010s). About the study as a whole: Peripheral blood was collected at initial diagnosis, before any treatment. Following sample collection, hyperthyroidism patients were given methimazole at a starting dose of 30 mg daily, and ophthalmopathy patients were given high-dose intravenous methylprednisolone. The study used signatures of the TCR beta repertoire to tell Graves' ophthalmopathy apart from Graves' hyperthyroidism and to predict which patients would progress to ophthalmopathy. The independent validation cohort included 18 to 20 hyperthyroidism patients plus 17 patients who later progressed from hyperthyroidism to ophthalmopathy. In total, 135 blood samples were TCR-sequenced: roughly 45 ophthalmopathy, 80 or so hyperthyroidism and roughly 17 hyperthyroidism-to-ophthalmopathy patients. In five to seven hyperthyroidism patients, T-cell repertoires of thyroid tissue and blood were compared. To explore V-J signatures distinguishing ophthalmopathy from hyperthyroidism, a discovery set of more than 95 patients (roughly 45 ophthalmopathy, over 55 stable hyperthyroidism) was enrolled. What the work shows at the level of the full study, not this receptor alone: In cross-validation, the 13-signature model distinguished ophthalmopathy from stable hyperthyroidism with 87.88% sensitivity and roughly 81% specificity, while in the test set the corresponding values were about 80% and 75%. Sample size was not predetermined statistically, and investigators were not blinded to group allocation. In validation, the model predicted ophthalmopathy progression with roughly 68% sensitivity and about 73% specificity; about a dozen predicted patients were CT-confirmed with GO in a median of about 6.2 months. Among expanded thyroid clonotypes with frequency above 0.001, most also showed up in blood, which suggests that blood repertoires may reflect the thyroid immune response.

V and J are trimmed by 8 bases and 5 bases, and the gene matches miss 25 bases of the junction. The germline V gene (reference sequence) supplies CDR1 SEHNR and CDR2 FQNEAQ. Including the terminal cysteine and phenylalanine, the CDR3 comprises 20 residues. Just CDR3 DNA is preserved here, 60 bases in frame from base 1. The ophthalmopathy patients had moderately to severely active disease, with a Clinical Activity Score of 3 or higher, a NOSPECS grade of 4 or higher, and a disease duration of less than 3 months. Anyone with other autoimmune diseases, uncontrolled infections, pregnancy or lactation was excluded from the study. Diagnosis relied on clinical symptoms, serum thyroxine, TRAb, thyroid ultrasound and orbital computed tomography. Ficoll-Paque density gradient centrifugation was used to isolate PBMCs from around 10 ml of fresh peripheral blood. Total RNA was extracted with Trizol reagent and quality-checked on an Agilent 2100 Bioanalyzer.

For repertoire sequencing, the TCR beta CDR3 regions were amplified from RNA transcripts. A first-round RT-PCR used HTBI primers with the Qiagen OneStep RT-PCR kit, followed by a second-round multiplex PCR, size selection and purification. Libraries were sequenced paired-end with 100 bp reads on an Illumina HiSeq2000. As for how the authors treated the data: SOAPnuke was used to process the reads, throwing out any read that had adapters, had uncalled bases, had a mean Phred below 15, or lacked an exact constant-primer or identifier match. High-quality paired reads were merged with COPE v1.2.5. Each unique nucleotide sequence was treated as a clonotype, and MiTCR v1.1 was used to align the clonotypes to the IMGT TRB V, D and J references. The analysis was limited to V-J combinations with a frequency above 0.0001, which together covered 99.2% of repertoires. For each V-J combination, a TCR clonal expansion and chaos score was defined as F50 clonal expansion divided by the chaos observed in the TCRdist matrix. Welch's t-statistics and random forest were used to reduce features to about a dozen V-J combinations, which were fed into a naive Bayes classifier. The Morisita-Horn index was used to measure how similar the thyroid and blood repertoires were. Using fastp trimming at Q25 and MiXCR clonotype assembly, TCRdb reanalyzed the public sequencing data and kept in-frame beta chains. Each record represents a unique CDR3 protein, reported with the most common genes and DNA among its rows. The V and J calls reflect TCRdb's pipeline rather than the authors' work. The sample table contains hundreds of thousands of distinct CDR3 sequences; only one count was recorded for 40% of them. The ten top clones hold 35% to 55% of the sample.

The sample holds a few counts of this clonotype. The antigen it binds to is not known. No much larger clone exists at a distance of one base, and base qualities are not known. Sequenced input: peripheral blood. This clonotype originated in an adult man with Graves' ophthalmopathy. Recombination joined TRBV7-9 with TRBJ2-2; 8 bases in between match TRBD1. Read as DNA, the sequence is TGTGCCAGCCGCCATCTTGGGACAGGCGGAACCATCTGGGGGACCGGGGAGCTGTTTTTT. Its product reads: CASRHLGTGGTIWGTGELFF.